A single sample is the source of the 30 T cell receptor beta chains below, sequenced in a study of T cell repertoires in ileal Crohn's disease. The time point: neoterminal ileum biopsy at postoperative endoscopy, about 6 months after surgery. The data were produced by immunoSEQ multiplex PCR, yet TCRdb's version contains in-frame clones alone and is incomplete. This sample carries thousands of clones, around 70% of them seen once, and the ten largest clones take around 10%. Sequenced sample: ileal tissue. Source of these receptors: an adult with Crohn's disease.

This rearrangement joins TRBV5-1 to TRBJ1-2, with 8 bases that match TRBD1. V lost 4 bases to trimming and J lost 4 bases; unmatched junction nucleotides: 9. Germline assignment: CDR1 SGHRS and CDR2 YFSETQ. The CDR3 sequence is 15 residues long. This chain's CDR3 is CASSTATGTGYGYTF. For the CDR3, the DNA is TGCGCCAGCAGCACCGCAACCGGGACAGGCTATGGCTACACCTTC. The full variable domain, rest sourced from reference TRBV5-1 and TRBJ1-2, is KAGVTQTPRYLIKTRGQQVTLSCSPISGHRSVSWYQQTPGQGLQFLFEYFSETQRNKGNFPGRFSGRQFSNSRSEMNVSTLELGDSALYLCASSTATGTGYGYTFGSGTRLTVV.

There are a few counts of this clone. The J gene is TRBJ2-7, the V gene TRBV7-2; a possible D gene is TRBD1 (6 bases). V lost 0 bases to trimming and J lost 1 base, with 10 bases between them. Germline CDR1 is SGHTA and CDR2 is FQGNSA. The CDR3 totals 15 residues. The CDR3 sequence: CASSLAQGKSYEQYF. As DNA, the CDR3 is TGTGCCAGCAGCTTAGCCCAGGGGAAATCCTACGAGCAGTACTTC. Full variable domain (remainder filled in from reference TRBV7-2 and TRBJ2-7): GAGVSQSPSNKVTEKGKDVELRCDPISGHTALYWYRQSLGQGLEFLIYFQGNSAPDKSGLPSDRFSAERTGGSVSTLTIQRTQQEDSAVYLCASSLAQGKSYEQYFGPGTRLTVT.

The rearrangement joins TRBV9 to TRBJ2-7; 8 nucleotides agree with TRBD1. Trimming took 3 bases from V and 3 from J; bases not matched to a gene: 5. Germline-derived CDR1 and CDR2 are SGDLS and YYNGEE. This CDR3 region has 14 residues. The CDR3 protein is CASSAGQGGYEQYF. In DNA form, the CDR3 reads TGTGCCAGCAGCGCCGGACAGGGAGGCTACGAGCAGTACTTC. The whole variable domain, filled in from reference TRBV9 and TRBJ2-7, reads DSGVTQTPKHLITATGQRVTLRCSPRSGDLSVYWYQQSLDQGLQFLIQYYNGEERAKGNILERFSAQQFPDLHSELNLSSLELGDSALYFCASSAGQGGYEQYFGPGTRLTVT.

J is TRBJ2-5 and V is TRBV6-5, with a tentative D call TRBD2 (7 bases). This CDR3 spans 14 amino acids. V was pared by 2 bases and J by 2 bases, with 9 bases between. From germline, CDR1 is MNHEY and CDR2 SVGAGI. The CDR3 protein is CASSYEGGQETQYF. CDR3 in DNA: TGTGCCAGCAGTTACGAGGGGGGGCAAGAGACCCAGTACTTC.

The gene calls are TRBV30 and TRBJ2-1; D not resolved. This CDR3 is built from 13 residues. CDR1 is GTSNPN, CDR2 SVGIG, per germline (reference sequence). V lost 0 bases and J lost 9, with 12 bases in between. The DNA for the CDR3 is TGTGCCTGGAGTGTAGAGATCCCACTTGAGCAGTTCTTC. Translating gives CAWSVEIPLEQFF.

The chain carries TRBV10-3 and TRBJ2-7; tentative D call: TRBD1 (5 bases). Trimming cost V 3 bases and J 6 bases, with 9 bases left between them. The germline V gene has CDR1 ENHRY and CDR2 SYGVKD. This CDR3 is 12 amino acids long. CDR3 sequence (DNA): TGTGCCATCAGTGAAGGCAGGGCCGAGCAGTACTTC. Translation gives CAISEGRAEQYF.

This sequence joins TRBV5-1 and TRBJ1-3; no clear D gene. The V gene's germline CDR1 is SGHRS and CDR2 YFSETQ. V was pared by 4 bases and J by 0 bases, with 11 bases between. The CDR3 covers 15 residues. The CDR3 loop is CASSPGRISGNTIYF. CDR3 DNA: TGCGCCAGCAGCCCCGGGAGGATCTCTGGAAACACCATATATTTT.

This clone was detected a few times. The conserved final phenylalanine or tryptophan is absent from the CDR3, which likely points to a read error. Because the CDR3's place on the DNA is in doubt, the DNA is left out and the CDR3 is given as listed by TCRdb. The gene calls are TRBV5-4 and TRBJ1-6; the tabulated D call, TRBD1, remains unverified against the DNA. Looked up from germline, CDR1 is SGHNT and CDR2 is YYREEE (reference sequence). The CDR3 length is 13 residues, termini included. The CDR3 here is CASRPGQGPGGNL.

This clone was seen only a few times. V gene TRBV28 combines with J gene TRBJ2-5; D is perhaps TRBD2 (6 bases). Germline assignment: CDR1 MDHEN and CDR2 SYDVKM. Trimming shortened V by 7 bases and J by 5 bases, and 14 bases separated the two germline ends. CDR3 length: 13 amino acids. Written as DNA, the CDR3 is TGTGCCAGCAATACGGGAGCCGGGGAGACCCAGTACTTC. Protein: CASNTGAGETQYF. The variable domain in full, completed from reference TRBV28 and TRBJ2-5, reads DVKVTQSSRYLVKRTGEKVFLECVQDMDHENMFWYRQDPGLGLRLIYFSYDVKMKEKGDIPEGYSVSREKKERFSLILESASTNQTSMYLCASNTGAGETQYFGPGTRLLVL.

The chain links TRBV27 to TRBJ1-2; D is unclear. From germline, CDR1 is MNHEY and CDR2 SMNVEV (reference sequence). The V end lost 6 bases, the J end lost 2 bases, and 13 bases lay between the germline ends. The CDR3 has 14 residues. The CDR3 DNA reads as TGTGCCAGCAGAGCCCCGGGAGAAAACTATGGCTACACCTTC. Residues: CASRAPGENYGYTF.

The J gene is TRBJ2-1, the V gene TRBV10-1, with TRBD1 matching 9 bases. Looked up from germline, CDR1 is WNHNN and CDR2 is SYGVQD (reference sequence). The CDR3 loop spans 13 amino acids. Trimming removed 8 bases from V and 4 bases from J; junction bases left unmatched: 3. The CDR3 sequence is CASGTGIYNEQFF. The CDR3 DNA reads as TGCGCCAGCGGGACAGGGATATACAATGAGCAGTTCTTC.

The chain recombines TRBV5-4 with TRBJ2-7, with 8 nucleotides matching TRBD1. V shed 2 bases, J shed 6 bases, and the junction held 4 bases outside the gene matches. From germline, CDR1 is SGHNT and CDR2 YYREEE (reference sequence). The CDR3 sequence is 13 residues long. CDR3: CASSFWTGSEQYF. The CDR3 bases are TGTGCCAGCAGCTTTTGGACAGGGAGCGAGCAGTACTTC. Together with reference TRBV5-4 and TRBJ2-7, the CDR3 gives the full variable domain: ETGVTQSPTHLIKTRGQQVTLRCSSQSGHNTVSWYQQALGQGPQFIFQYYREEENGRGNFPPRFSGLQFPNYSSELNVNALELDDSALYLCASSFWTGSEQYFGPGTRLTVT.

This chain connects TRBV5-1 to TRBJ1-2; D uncertain. Trimming stripped 0 bases from V and 10 bases from J, with 10 bases between. The CDR3 contains 12 residues. Germline values: CDR1 SGHRS, CDR2 YFSETQ. The CDR3 loop is CASSLGAGDYTF. The CDR3 DNA follows: TGCGCCAGCAGCTTGGGGGCCGGGGACTACACCTTC.

The chain joins TRBV11-3 to TRBJ2-1; TRBD2 aligns across 9 bases. The CDR3 runs 15 residues. After removal of 4 bases from V and 6 bases from J, the junction contained 7 bases not matched to a gene. Germline assignment: CDR1 SGHNT and CDR2 YENEEA. CDR3 in amino acids: CASSSGTSSLNEQFF. CDR3 bases: TGTGCCAGCAGCTCCGGGACTAGCTCTCTCAATGAGCAGTTCTTC.

The rearrangement links TRBV5-1 to TRBJ1-2, with D tentatively TRBD1 (5 bases). The germline V and J ends were trimmed by 5 bases and 4 bases, with 15 bases remaining between them. Per germline, CDR1 SGHRS and CDR2 YFSETQ. The CDR3 has 14 residues. CDR3 DNA: TGCGCCAGCAGGTTTGCCGGGGGGTCCTATGGCTACACCTTC. Residues: CASRFAGGSYGYTF.

The rearrangement uses TRBV7-2 and TRBJ2-3, with 11 bases identical to TRBD2. With V trimmed by 5 bases and J by 0 bases, 4 bases remained unmatched. CDR3 length equals 16 residues. Germline CDR1 reads SGHTA; CDR2 reads FQGNSA. The CDR3 DNA follows: TGTGCCAGCAGCCCCCGACTAGCGGGAAGCACAGATACGCAGTATTTT. It yields the protein CASSPRLAGSTDTQYF.

This chain uses TRBV21-1 with TRBJ2-7; the table assigns TRBD1, which was not confirmed against the DNA. TRBV21-1 is listed as a pseudogene. This CDR3 comprises 14 residues. The CDR3 protein is CASSKDGSPYEQYF. The DNA for the CDR3 is TGTGCCAGCAGCAAAGATGGCAGTCCCTACGAGCAGTACTTC.

This clone was seen a few times. The rearrangement uses TRBV5-4 and TRBJ2-4; TRBD2 agrees at 8 bases. This CDR3 spans 15 amino acids. Germline CDR1 reads SGHNT; CDR2 reads YYREEE (reference sequence). The V and J ends lost 2 bases and 8 bases, in that order; junction bases with no gene match: 9. The CDR3 protein is CASSLGGTRRDIQYF. CDR3 DNA sequence: TGTGCCAGCAGCTTAGGCGGGACTAGAAGGGACATTCAGTACTTC.

The chain recombines TRBV15 with TRBJ1-3; 7 positions match TRBD1. V dropped 5 bases and J dropped 8; count of bases not matched to a gene: 9. This CDR3 has 14 amino acids. Germline lookup yields CDR1 LNHNV and CDR2 YYDKDF (reference sequence). The CDR3 nucleotides read TGTGCCACCAGCTTCCGACAGGGCGGAGACACCATATATTTT. This sequence encodes CATSFRQGGDTIYF.

The chain employs TRBV6-5 and TRBJ2-1, with 9 nucleotides matching TRBD1. V shed 6 bases, J shed 5 bases, and the junction held 5 bases outside the gene matches. Germline V gene sequence: CDR1 MNHEY, CDR2 SVGAGI. The CDR3 extends over 14 amino acids. This CDR3 is CASRPGQGNNEQFF. The CDR3 DNA sequence: TGTGCCAGCAGACCGGGACAGGGTAACAATGAGCAGTTCTTC.

J is TRBJ1-4 and V is TRBV15; 7 bases are a match to TRBD1. Germline V CDR1 and CDR2: LNHNV, YYDKDF (reference sequence). The junction had 7 bases not matched to a gene; V was cut back by 3 bases and J by 6 bases. The CDR3 runs to 15 residues. The CDR3 spells CATSSPDRVYEKLFF. The DNA for the CDR3 is TGTGCCACCAGCAGTCCCGACAGGGTCTATGAAAAACTGTTTTTT.

The gene calls are TRBV29-1 and TRBJ1-1, with 10 bases that match TRBD1. Trimming took 4 bases from V and 1 from J; bases not matched to a gene: 3. Germline V gene data show CDR1 as SQVTM and CDR2 as ANQGSEA. This CDR3 contains 14 residues. The CDR3 region is CSVAGQGTNTEAFF. In nucleotides, the CDR3 is TGCAGCGTTGCGGGACAGGGGACGAACACTGAAGCTTTCTTT. The full variable domain, completed using reference TRBV29-1 and TRBJ1-1, is SAVISQKPSRDICQRGTSLTIQCQVDSQVTMMFWYRQQPGQSLTLIATANQGSEATYESGFVIDKFPISRPNLTFSTLTVSNMSPEDSSIYLCSVAGQGTNTEAFFGQGTRLTVV.

The V call is TRBV7-9, the J call TRBJ2-7; 9 bases agree with TRBD1. CDR3 length: 15 amino acids. Trimming took 5 bases from V and 2 from J; bases not matched to a gene: 7. Germline V gives CDR1 SEHNR, CDR2 FQNEAQ (reference sequence). The CDR3 reads CASSPWRDRAYEQYF. CDR3 nucleotide sequence: TGTGCCAGCAGCCCGTGGCGGGACAGGGCCTACGAGCAGTACTTC.

The J gene is TRBJ2-2, the V gene TRBV6-6, with TRBD2 matching over 8 bases. CDR3 length equals 16 residues. In germline, CDR1 is MNHNY, CDR2 SVGAGI (reference sequence). V dropped 0 bases and J dropped 8; count of bases not matched to a gene: 8. In DNA form, the CDR3 reads TGTGCCAGCAGTTACTCGCTCGGGGGGGCGGCGGGGGAGCTGTTTTTT. Amino acid sequence: CASSYSLGGAAGELFF.

The V and J genes are TRBV4-3 and TRBJ1-2; D ambiguous. The CDR3 contains 15 residues. Trimming took off 0 bases at V and 0 bases at J, with 8 bases between the two ends. The germline V gene has CDR1 LGHNA and CDR2 YSLEER. The CDR3 sequence is CASSQEWGANYGYTF. CDR3 bases: TGCGCCAGCAGCCAAGAATGGGGAGCTAACTATGGCTACACCTTC.

The chain uses TRBV15 and TRBJ1-5, with unresolved D. V dropped 2 bases and J dropped 2 bases, with 13 bases sitting between them. Germline CDR1 reads LNHNV; CDR2 reads YYDKDF (reference sequence). The CDR3 covers 16 residues. CDR3 bases: TGTGCCACCAGCAGACAAGTGCCCCCGGGCAATCAGCCCCAGCATTTT. Translated: CATSRQVPPGNQPQHF.

The chain uses TRBV6-6 and TRBJ1-1; possible D gene TRBD1, 5 bases. Trimming pared 7 bases from V and 7 bases from J, leaving 10 bases between. The CDR3 length is 11 residues. The V gene's germline CDR1 is MNHNY and CDR2 SVGAGI (reference sequence). CDR3 in amino acids: CASKGVYEAFF. The CDR3, as DNA: TGTGCCAGCAAAGGGGTGTATGAAGCTTTCTTT.

This chain joins TRBV18 and TRBJ1-2; TRBD1 aligns across 9 bases. There are 15 residues in the CDR3. The germline V gene has CDR1 KGHSH and CDR2 LQKENI. The V gene end was trimmed by 6 bases and the J gene end by 7 bases; junction bases not matched to a gene: 12. Here the CDR3 reads CASSSGTGRGPGYTF. The CDR3 coding sequence is TGTGCCAGCTCCTCCGGGACAGGGCGCGGACCTGGCTACACCTTC.

This clone was recorded a few times. The chain combines TRBV6-6 with TRBJ2-7, with 13 bases lining up with TRBD2. The germline CDR1 and CDR2 sequences are MNHNY and SVGAGI (reference sequence). The CDR3 runs to 15 residues. The V and J ends lost 6 bases and 0 bases, in that order; junction bases with no gene match: 2. CDR3 bases: TGTGCCAGCAGCCGACTAGCGGGGGGCTCCTACGAGCAGTACTTC. Its protein is CASSRLAGGSYEQYF.

The chain combines TRBV7-9 with TRBJ2-1; no definite D call. Trimming left V 1 base short and J 5 bases short, with 3 bases between. This CDR3 spans 12 amino acids. Per germline, CDR1 SEHNR and CDR2 FQNEAQ (reference sequence). This chain's CDR3 is CASSLGNNEQFF. CDR3 DNA sequence: TGTGCCAGCAGCTTAGGTAACAATGAGCAGTTCTTC.